This T cell receptor beta chain was profiled in a study of early T cells in non-severe SARS-CoV-2 infection. Overall study context: The sequenced material was bulk RNA from unsorted whole blood, and its chains were unpaired.

For this clonotype: Given a much more abundant clone one base away, this may be a read error.

Attachment of unique molecular identifiers was made to individual cDNA molecules. TCRdb re-analysed the 5' RACE reads in MiXCR, keeping a single row per CDR3 protein. The sample contains more than 75,000 distinct CDR3 sequences, 11% to 15% of which appear only once. The CDR3 is made up of 12 amino acids. Trimming left V 2 bases short and J 7 bases short, with 3 bases between. Germline CDR1 and CDR2: SEHNR and FQNEAQ (reference sequence). The source is an adult who was a healthcare worker with PCR-confirmed SARS-CoV-2 infection or an uninfected control (not recorded which). This chain connects TRBV7-9 to TRBJ1-6; D is ambiguous. The sample taken for sequencing was whole blood. The CDR3 DNA follows: TGTGCCAGCAGCTTAACGAATTCACCCCTCCACTTT. Translated, it gives CASSLTNSPLHF.